A single sample is the source of the 6 T cell receptor beta chains below, sequenced in a study of T cell clonality in common variable immunodeficiency. Assay used: immunoSEQ multiplex PCR; TCRdb lists only in-frame clones, some missing. The specimen has about 33,000 clones, none found just once. The specimen was peripheral blood mononuclear cells. The receptors here all came from a person between 18 and 70 years old in good health.

Ten or more counts support this clone. The DNA ends 3 residues before the CDR3 does, and the rest of the CDR3 is filled in from the germline J gene. The chain links TRBV20-1 to TRBJ2-1, with 10 bases identical to TRBD2. This CDR3 is built from 16 residues. The germline V gene encodes CDR1 DFQATT and CDR2 SNEGSKA (reference sequence). V shed 0 bases and J 0 bases; nucleotides not matched to a gene: 2. CDR3 amino acids: CSARDSGRHSYNEQFF. CDR3 DNA, as far as it was read: TGCAGTGCTAGAGATAGCGGGAGGCACTCCTACAATGAG.

Worth noting for this clone: The read is 3 residues too short to cover the CDR3 end, so that end is filled in from the germline J gene. V gene TRBV7-9 combines with J gene TRBJ1-4; TRBD1 is a possible D gene (5 bases). V lost 7 bases, J lost 4 bases, and 13 bases lay in between. CDR1 is SEHNR, CDR2 FQNEAQ, per germline (reference sequence). The CDR3 contains 14 residues. CDR3 in amino acids: CASTMTDFNEKLFF. Partial CDR3 DNA: TGTGCCAGCACCATGACAGATTTTAATGAAAAA.

This clone was detected ten times or more. The read halts 3 residues ahead of the CDR3 end, with the missing end drawn from the germline J gene. This chain joins TRBV18 and TRBJ1-2, with a possible D match to TRBD1 (5 bases). The CDR3 runs to 15 residues. V dropped 0 bases and J dropped 0 bases, with 8 bases sitting between them. Germline CDR1 is KGHSH and CDR2 is LQKENI. CDR3 region: CASSPPAGTNYGYTF. The covered CDR3 bases are TGTGCCAGCTCACCACCGGCAGGGACTAACTATGGC.

This clone turned up a few times. The read ends 3 residues shy of where the CDR3 ends; the end is completed using the germline J gene. V gene TRBV30 combines with J gene TRBJ2-3; no clear D gene. Germline V lookup: CDR1 GTSNPN, CDR2 SVGIG (reference sequence). This CDR3 is built from 13 residues. The chain's CDR3 is CAWSAVIQETQYF. CDR3 bases read: TGTGCCTGGAGTGCAGTCATCCAAGAGACG.

This clone was found many times. Coverage ceases 3 residues before the CDR3 finishes, and the germline J gene fills in the end. The gene calls are TRBV18 and TRBJ2-2, with TRBD1 matching over 11 bases. Unmatched junction bases numbered 5, after V lost 3 bases and J lost 8 bases. CDR3 length: 15 residues. Germline V lookup: CDR1 KGHSH, CDR2 LQKENI. CDR3 amino acids: CASSPGQGASGELFF. The sequenced part of the CDR3 DNA is TGTGCCAGCTCACCCGGACAGGGGGCTTCGGGGGAG.

There are a few counts of this clone. The CDR3 region is CASSIGDSGANVLFF. The sequenced part of the CDR3 DNA is TGTGCCAGTAGTATAGGAGACTCTGGGGCCAACGTG. The chain joins TRBV19 to TRBJ2-2; tentatively, D is TRBD1 (5 bases). The CDR3 end is not reached by the read, which stops 3 residues before it; the germline J gene fills it in. The length of the CDR3 is 15 residues. Germline CDR1 reads LNHDA; CDR2 reads SQIVND (reference sequence).